The source of this TCR beta chain is a study of blood T cell repertoires in COVID-19 (TCRdb year 2020). Describing the broader study: The collaborator samples originated in the United States, Italy and Spain and spanned the acute and convalescent phases of COVID-19. The samples were drawn from the first 160 participants of the ongoing ImmuneRACE study and from 1,200 or so subjects provided by 6 global collaborators. Nearly every sample came with metadata listing a de-identified subject ID, COVID-19 status, age in years and sex. A freely available public database, intended as a resource for researchers studying the immune response to SARS-CoV-2, is where the repertoires were released. Where available, HLA class I and class II types were obtained from metadata supplied by the sample provider rather than from assay-based typing. The prospective study material was composed of cDNA or gDNA derived from T cells, B-cell-depleted T cells, or PBMCs. The dataset comprised deeply sampled blood TCRbeta repertoires from subjects exposed to, actively infected with, or recovered from COVID-19.

The collaborating institutions used their own protocols to collect whole blood in K2EDTA tubes. For TCRbeta analysis, collaborators shipped samples as frozen whole blood, isolated PBMCs, or DNA extracted from either of those sample types. TCRbeta CDR3 regions were amplified from genomic DNA by means of the immunoSEQ Assay, a bias-controlled multiplex PCR. As for the original processing: The number of nucleated cells in each sample was estimated by amplification of reference gene primers within the assay. To quantify the absolute abundance of each unique TCRbeta CDR3 rearrangement, sequence reads were collapsed and filtered. For each sample, productive Simpson clonality was calculated as the square root of Simpson's diversity index over productive rearrangements. Here the immuneACCESS table is served through TCRdb, limited to in-frame sequences with V and J called. Missing clones are a known gap in these copies; in checked studies unresolved V genes cover under half, and the rest lacks a known reason. V, J and clone size reflect that table, while D and trimming were determined from the DNA. The sample records about 35,000 clones, about 83% of which are singletons. The biggest ten clones account for approximately 3.6% of the sample.

Sequences SNHLY (CDR1) and FYNNEI (CDR2) are obtained from the germline V gene. Trimming costs V 3 bases and J 3 bases, and their ends lie 8 bases apart. Including the terminal cysteine and phenylalanine, the CDR3 comprises 13 residues. Only the CDR3 part of the read is kept: 39 bases, read in frame from the first base. A note on this clone: Its recognized antigen is unknown. No much larger clone is present one base from it, and per-base qualities are unavailable.

What the authors observed across the whole study: The quantity of clinical and demographic metadata differed by source and by participant and was supplied without curation.

Recombination linked TRBV2 to TRBJ1-1, with the D gene call left open. This receptor was identified in a man in his fifties or sixties with acute or convalescent COVID-19. The specimen was peripheral blood. The nucleotide sequence reads as follows: TGTGCCAGCAGTGATCCGGGATACACTGAAGCTTTCTTT. This sequence encodes CASSDPGYTEAFF.